These 9 T cell receptor beta chains came from one sample sequenced in a study of shared T cell receptors in the human thymus. TCRdb's copy holds only in-frame clones and misses some; the assay was immunoSEQ multiplex PCR. The sample has around 730,000 clones, 75% to 90% seen once; the top ten hold 0.0095% to 0.013%. In addition, the sample was reused for a study of human thymus T cells.

The sample comprised thymocytes. The receptors were gathered from a girl less than two years old with a congenital heart defect.

The chain is built from TRBV5-8 and TRBJ1-2; the D gene is possibly TRBD1 (6 bases). Germline-derived CDR1 and CDR2 are SGHTS and YDEGEE. CDR3 size: 17 residues. V lost 3 bases to trimming and J lost 5 bases, with 23 bases between them. The CDR3: CASSSTRQVTSAYGYTF. The DNA of the CDR3 is TGTGCCAGCAGCTCCACCCGACAGGTCACATCCGCGTATGGCTACACCTTC. The whole variable domain, filled in from reference TRBV5-8 and TRBJ1-2, reads EAGVTQSPTHLIKTRGQQATLRCSPISGHTSVYWYQQALGLGLQFLLWYDEGEERNRGNFPPRFSGRQFPNYSSELNVNALELEDSALYLCASSSTRQVTSAYGYTFGSGTRLTVV.

The rearrangement joins TRBV5-1 to TRBJ2-7; the match to TRBD1 covers 7 bases. This CDR3 has 14 residues. CDR1 and CDR2 from the germline V gene are SGHRS and YFSETQ. The ends lost 1 base at V and 5 bases at J; junction bases unmatched: 6. The CDR3 coding sequence is TGCGCCAGCAGCTTGTGGGACAGTCGAGACGAGCAGTACTTC. Residues: CASSLWDSRDEQYF.

The chain combines TRBV28 with TRBJ1-1, with D possibly matching TRBD1 (6 bases). V was trimmed by 3 bases and J by 1 base, leaving 15 bases between them. The germline gives CDR1 MDHEN, CDR2 SYDVKM. This CDR3 region has 16 residues. The CDR3 sequence is CASSFYRVVRNTEAFF. The CDR3, as DNA: TGTGCCAGCAGTTTCTACAGGGTAGTGCGGAACACTGAAGCTTTCTTT.

With respect to this clone: The identical CDR3 is also encoded by other nucleotide sequences in the sample. The chain combines TRBV11-2 with TRBJ1-4, with 11 bases matching TRBD1. The CDR3 spans 17 residues. V lost 5 bases to trimming and J lost 0 bases; unmatched junction nucleotides: 5. The V gene's germline CDR1 is SGHAT and CDR2 FQNNGV. CDR3 amino acids: CASSAGTGGATNEKLFF. In nucleotides, the CDR3 is TGTGCCAGCAGCGCGGGGACAGGGGGAGCAACTAATGAAAAACTGTTTTTT.

The J gene is TRBJ2-1, the V gene TRBV6-1; 7 nucleotides line up with TRBD2. Trimming cost V 10 bases and J 4 bases; bases outside gene matches: 10. The CDR3 totals 14 residues. Germline V gene lookup returns CDR1 MNHNS and CDR2 SASEGT. The CDR3 loop is CATARDYGYNEQFF. CDR3 bases: TGTGCCACCGCCCGGGACTACGGTTACAATGAGCAGTTCTTC.

The chain carries TRBV4-1 and TRBJ1-2; 10 bases are a match to TRBD1. Germline V gene sequence: CDR1 MGHRA, CDR2 YSYEKL. V dropped 2 bases and J dropped 4; count of bases not matched to a gene: 4. The CDR3 covers 15 residues. CDR3 coding DNA: TGCGCCAGCAGCCAAAGGGACAGGGGAGCCTATGGCTACACCTTC. Amino acids: CASSQRDRGAYGYTF.

This clone was counted a few times. This chain links TRBV15 with TRBJ1-5, with TRBD1 matching over 8 bases. CDR1 and CDR2 from the germline V gene are LNHNV and YYDKDF (reference sequence). The CDR3 spans 18 residues. Trimming cost V 3 bases and J 4 bases; bases outside gene matches: 14. This chain's CDR3 is CATSSPRTGPPQNQPQHF. CDR3 in DNA: TGTGCCACCAGCAGCCCTCGGACAGGGCCGCCTCAAAATCAGCCCCAGCATTTT.

The V call is TRBV19, the J call TRBJ1-2; D perhaps matches TRBD1 (5 bases). Trimming left V 5 bases short and J 4 bases short, with 26 bases between. This CDR3 contains 18 residues. Germline V lookup: CDR1 LNHDA, CDR2 SQIVND (reference sequence). The DNA of the CDR3 is TGTGCCAGTAGTGCGGGGGGTTGGGATTCTATTGGACTCTATGGCTACACCTTC. This sequence encodes CASSAGGWDSIGLYGYTF.

The chain is built from TRBV6-1 and TRBJ1-5; 8 nucleotides agree with TRBD1. This CDR3 spans 16 amino acids. From germline, CDR1 is MNHNS and CDR2 SASEGT. After removal of 4 bases from V and 6 bases from J, the junction contained 11 bases not matched to a gene. In DNA, the CDR3 is TGTGCCAGCAGTGGCAGGGGGCGTACGATTATTCAGCCCCAGCATTTT. Translated, it gives CASSGRGRTIIQPQHF.